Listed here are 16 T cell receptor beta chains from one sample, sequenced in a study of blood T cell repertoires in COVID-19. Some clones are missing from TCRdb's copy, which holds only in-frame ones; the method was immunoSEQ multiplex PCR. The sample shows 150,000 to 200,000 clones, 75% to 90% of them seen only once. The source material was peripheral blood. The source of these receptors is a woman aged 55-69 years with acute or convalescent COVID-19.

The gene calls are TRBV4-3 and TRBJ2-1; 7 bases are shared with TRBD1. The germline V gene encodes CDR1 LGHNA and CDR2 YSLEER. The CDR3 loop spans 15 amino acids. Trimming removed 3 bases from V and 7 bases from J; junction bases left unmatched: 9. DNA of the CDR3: TGCGCCAGCAGCCAGGGCACAGGGGTTGAGAATGAGCAGTTCTTC. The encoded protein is CASSQGTGVENEQFF.

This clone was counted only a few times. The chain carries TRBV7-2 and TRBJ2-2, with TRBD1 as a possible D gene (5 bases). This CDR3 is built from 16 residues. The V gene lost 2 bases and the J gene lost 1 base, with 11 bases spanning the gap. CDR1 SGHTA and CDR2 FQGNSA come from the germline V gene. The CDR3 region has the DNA TGTGCCAGCAGCTTAAACACAGGCGGGAACACCGGGGAGCTGTTTTTT. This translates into CASSLNTGGNTGELFF.

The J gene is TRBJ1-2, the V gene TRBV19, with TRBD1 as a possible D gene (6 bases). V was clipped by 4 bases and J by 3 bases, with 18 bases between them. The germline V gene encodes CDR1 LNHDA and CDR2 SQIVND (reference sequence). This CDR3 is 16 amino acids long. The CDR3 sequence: CASSTRQRTDYYGYTF. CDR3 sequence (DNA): TGTGCCAGTAGTACCCGACAAAGGACAGATTACTATGGCTACACCTTC.

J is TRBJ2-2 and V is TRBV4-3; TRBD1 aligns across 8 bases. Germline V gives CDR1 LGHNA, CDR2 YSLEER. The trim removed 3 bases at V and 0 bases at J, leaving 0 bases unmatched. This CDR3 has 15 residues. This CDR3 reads CASSQGQANTGELFF. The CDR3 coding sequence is TGCGCCAGCAGCCAGGGACAGGCGAACACCGGGGAGCTGTTTTTT.

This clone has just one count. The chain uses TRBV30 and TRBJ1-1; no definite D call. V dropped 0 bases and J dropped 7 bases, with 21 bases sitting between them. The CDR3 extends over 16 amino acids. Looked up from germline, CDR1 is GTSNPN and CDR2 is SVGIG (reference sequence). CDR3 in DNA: TGTGCCTGGAGTGTACCGGGAGGAGCCCCCAAAGATGAAGCTTTCTTT. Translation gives CAWSVPGGAPKDEAFF.

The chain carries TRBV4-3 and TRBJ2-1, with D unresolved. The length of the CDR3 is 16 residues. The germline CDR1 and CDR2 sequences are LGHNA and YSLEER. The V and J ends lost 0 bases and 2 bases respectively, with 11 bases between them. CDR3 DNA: TGCGCCAGCAGCCAAGATTACCGACAACCCTACAATGAGCAGTTCTTC. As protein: CASSQDYRQPYNEQFF.

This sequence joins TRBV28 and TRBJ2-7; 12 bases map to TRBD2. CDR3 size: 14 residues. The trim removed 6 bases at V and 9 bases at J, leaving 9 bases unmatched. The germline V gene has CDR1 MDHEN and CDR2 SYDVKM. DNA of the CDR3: TGTGCCAGCAGAGCTAGCGGGGGGGCTTATGGGCAGTACTTC. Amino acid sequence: CASRASGGAYGQYF.

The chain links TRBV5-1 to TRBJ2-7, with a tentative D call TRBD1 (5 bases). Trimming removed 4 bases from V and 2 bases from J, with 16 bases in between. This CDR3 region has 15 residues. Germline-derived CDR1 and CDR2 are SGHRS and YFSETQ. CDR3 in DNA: TGCGCCAGCAGCCTTGGCCAGGGTCTCACCTACGAGCAGTACTTC. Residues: CASSLGQGLTYEQYF.

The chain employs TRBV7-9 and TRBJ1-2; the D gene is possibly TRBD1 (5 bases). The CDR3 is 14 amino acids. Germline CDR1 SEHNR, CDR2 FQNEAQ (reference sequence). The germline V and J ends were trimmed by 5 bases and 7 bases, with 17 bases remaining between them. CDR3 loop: CASSPREGTGGYTF. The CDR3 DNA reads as TGTGCCAGCAGCCCCAGGGAGGGAACTGGTGGCTACACCTTC.

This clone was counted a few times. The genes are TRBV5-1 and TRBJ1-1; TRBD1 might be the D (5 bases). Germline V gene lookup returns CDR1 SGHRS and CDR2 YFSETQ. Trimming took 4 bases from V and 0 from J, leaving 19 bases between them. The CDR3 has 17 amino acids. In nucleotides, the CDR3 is TGCGCCAGCAGCCCCGCCGGGGGGTACAGTATGAACACTGAAGCTTTCTTT. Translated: CASSPAGGYSMNTEAFF.

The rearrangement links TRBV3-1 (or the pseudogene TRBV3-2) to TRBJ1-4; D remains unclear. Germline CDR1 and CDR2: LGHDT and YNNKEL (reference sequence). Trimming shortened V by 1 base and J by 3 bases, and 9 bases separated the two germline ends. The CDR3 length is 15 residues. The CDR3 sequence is CASSQGPVANEKLFF. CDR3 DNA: TGTGCCAGCAGCCAAGGCCCGGTGGCTAATGAAAAACTGTTTTTT.

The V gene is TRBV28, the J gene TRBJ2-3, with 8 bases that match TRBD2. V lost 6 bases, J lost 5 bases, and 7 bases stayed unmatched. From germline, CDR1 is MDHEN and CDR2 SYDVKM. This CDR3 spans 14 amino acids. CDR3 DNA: TGTGCCAGCAGGGGAGTCCGGGAGGGAGATACGCAGTATTTT. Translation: CASRGVREGDTQYF.

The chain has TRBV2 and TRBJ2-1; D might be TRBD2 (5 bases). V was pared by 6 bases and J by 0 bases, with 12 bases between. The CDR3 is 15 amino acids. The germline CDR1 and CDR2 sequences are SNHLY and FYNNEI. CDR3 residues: CASRGSGDSYNEQFF. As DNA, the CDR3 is TGTGCCAGCAGGGGGAGTGGGGACTCCTACAATGAGCAGTTCTTC.

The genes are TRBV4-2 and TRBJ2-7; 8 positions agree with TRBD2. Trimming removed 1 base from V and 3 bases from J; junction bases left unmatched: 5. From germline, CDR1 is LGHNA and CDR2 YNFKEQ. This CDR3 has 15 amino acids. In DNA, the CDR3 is TGTGCCAGCAGCCAAGCGGCTAGCGGGCTCTACGAGCAGTACTTC. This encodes CASSQAASGLYEQYF.

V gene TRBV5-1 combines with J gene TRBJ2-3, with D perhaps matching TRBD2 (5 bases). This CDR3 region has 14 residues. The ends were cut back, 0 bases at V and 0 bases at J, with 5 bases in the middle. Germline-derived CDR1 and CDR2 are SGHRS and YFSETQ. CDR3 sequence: CASSLGRSTDTQYF. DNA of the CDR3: TGCGCCAGCAGCTTGGGGAGGAGCACAGATACGCAGTATTTT.

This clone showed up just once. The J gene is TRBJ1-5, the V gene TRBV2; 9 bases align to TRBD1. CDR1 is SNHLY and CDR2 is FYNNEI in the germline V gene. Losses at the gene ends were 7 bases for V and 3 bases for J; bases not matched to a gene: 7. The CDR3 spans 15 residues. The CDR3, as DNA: TGTGCCAGCACCAGGACAGGGGAAAACAATCAGCCCCAGCATTTT. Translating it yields CASTRTGENNQPQHF.